These 30 T cell receptor beta chains share one sample of origin, sequenced in a study of liver allograft versus peripheral blood T cells. The overall study: Repertoires of T cell receptors in transplanted livers were compared with recipients' peripheral blood repertoires.

TCRdb re-analysed the reads in MiXCR, keeping a single row per CDR3 protein. This sample has around 12,000 distinct CDR3 sequences, with under 20% found just once. Every receptor here comes from a human patient who had a liver transplant. Some T cells here may be from the graft donor.

This clonotype is medium-sized. This rearrangement joins TRBV27 to TRBJ1-6; D gene unclear. The germline gives CDR1 MNHEY, CDR2 SMNVEV (reference sequence). V was cut by 2 bases and J by 6 bases, with 8 bases left in between. CDR3 size: 14 residues. In nucleotides, the CDR3 is TGTGCCAGCAGTTTAACACCCGCTAATTCACCCCTCCACTTT. It translates to CASSLTPANSPLHF.

The sample holds a few counts of this clonotype. One end of the junction does not line up with germline, which may come from a read error. CDR3 amino acids: CASSLVATDPHF. CDR3 DNA: TGTGCCAGCAGCTTAGTAGCGACCGACCCGCACTTC. The chain joins TRBV7-2 to TRBJ2-7; maybe TRBD2 (5 bases). The germline CDR1 and CDR2 sequences are SGHTA and FQGNSA. This CDR3 is built from 12 residues.

The rearrangement links TRBV20-1 to TRBJ2-2; 11 bases map to TRBD2. Germline trimming cut 5 bases from V and 0 bases from J; bases unmatched to any gene: 8. The germline V gene has CDR1 DFQATT and CDR2 SNEGSKA (reference sequence). The CDR3 spans 17 residues. The CDR3 nucleotides are TGCAGTGCTCAAGCTACTAGCGGGGGTGCGAACACCGGGGAGCTGTTTTTT. Translating gives CSAQATSGGANTGELFF.

This clonotype was seen many times. The genes are TRBV28 and TRBJ1-5; possibly TRBD1 for D (6 bases). This CDR3 region has 15 residues. Germline CDR1 and CDR2: MDHEN and SYDVKM. V was shortened by 5 bases and J by 2 bases, with 13 bases between the two germline ends. CDR3 nucleotides: TGTGCCAGCAGTCCTGGTAGGGGGGGCAATCAGCCCCAGCATTTT. It is translated as CASSPGRGGNQPQHF.

Sample share makes this clonotype medium-sized. V and J are TRBV28 and TRBJ2-1; TRBD1 aligns across 10 bases. The V and J ends lost 6 bases and 5 bases, in that order; junction bases with no gene match: 7. CDR1 and CDR2 (germline): MDHEN, SYDVKM. The CDR3 totals 15 residues. The DNA for the CDR3 is TGTGCCAGCAGACCCCCCGGGACAGGGGACAATGAGCAGTTCTTC. Amino acids: CASRPPGTGDNEQFF.

In its sample, this clonotype was seen many times. The chain combines TRBV28 with TRBJ2-1; D uncertain. The V and J ends lost 7 bases and 10 bases respectively, with 11 bases between them. CDR1 MDHEN and CDR2 SYDVKM come from the germline V gene. This CDR3 comprises 11 residues. The CDR3 region has the DNA TGTGCCAGCACCCAGAGGTGGGAGCAGTTCTTC. Its protein is CASTQRWEQFF.

This clonotype is deemed medium-sized. The V call is TRBV10-3, the J call TRBJ2-2; unclear D gene. V lost 0 bases, J lost 9 bases, and 8 bases lay in between. CDR3 length: 13 amino acids. The germline gives CDR1 ENHRY, CDR2 SYGVKD. CDR3 in amino acids: CAISESRNWELFF. In DNA, the CDR3 is TGTGCCATCAGTGAGTCGAGGAACTGGGAGCTGTTTTTT.

This clonotype is labeled as medium-sized. The chain joins TRBV6-5 to TRBJ1-3; D remains ambiguous. The CDR3 runs to 13 residues. CDR1 MNHEY and CDR2 SVGAGI come from the germline V gene. Between the trimmed V and J ends, which lost 5 bases and 0 bases, there was a span of 5 bases. The CDR3 DNA follows: TGTGCCAGCAGTGAGTTCTCTGGAAACACCATATATTTT. Amino acids: CASSEFSGNTIYF.

CDR3 residues: CASSLYGGHNEQFF. CDR3 sequence (DNA): TGTGCCAGCAGCCTATACGGCGGCCACAATGAGCAGTTCTTC. The rearrangement uses TRBV6-2 or TRBV6-3 and TRBJ2-1; no reliable D call. CDR1 MNHEY and CDR2 SVGEGT come from the germline V gene. This CDR3 has 14 residues. Trimming cost V 6 bases and J 5 bases, with 14 bases left between them.

At least ten counts were recorded for this clonotype. V gene TRBV24-1 combines with J gene TRBJ2-1, with D possibly matching TRBD2 (5 bases). Per the germline V gene, CDR1 is KGHDR and CDR2 is SFDVKD. The CDR3 has 16 residues. Trimming took 3 bases from V and 0 from J, leaving 11 bases between them. The CDR3: CATSDPKGASYNEQFF. Here the CDR3 DNA reads TGTGCCACCAGTGATCCCAAGGGAGCCTCCTACAATGAGCAGTTCTTC.

V is TRBV6-5 and J is TRBJ2-1; 9 bases match TRBD1. V lost 3 bases and J lost 4; bases outside the gene matches: 4. Germline values: CDR1 MNHEY, CDR2 SVGAGI. The CDR3 runs 15 residues. The DNA of the CDR3 is TGTGCCAGCAGTTATCCGGGACAGGGATACAATGAGCAGTTCTTC. This sequence encodes CASSYPGQGYNEQFF.

As for this clonotype: A far bigger clonotype differs at one base, so this is likely a read error. The rearrangement joins TRBV6-6 to TRBJ1-2; TRBD1 matches 11 bases. Germline V gene sequence: CDR1 MNHNY, CDR2 SVGAGI (reference sequence). J gave up 5 bases and V 2 bases, and 1 base lay outside the gene matches. The CDR3 is 14 amino acids. CDR3 residues: CASSYGQGAYGYTF. In nucleotides, the CDR3 is TGTGCCAGCAGTTACGGACAGGGGGCTTATGGCTACACCTTC.

The V gene is TRBV6-2 or TRBV6-3, the J gene TRBJ2-5, with D uncertain. V lost 2 bases, J lost 1 base, and 8 bases lay in between. The germline gives CDR1 MNHEY, CDR2 SVGEGT. The CDR3 is 14 amino acids. DNA of the CDR3: TGTGCCAGCAGTTACCTAGGGCCCCAAGAGACCCAGTACTTC. Amino acids: CASSYLGPQETQYF.

Details on this clonotype: Likely a read error: the CDR3 ends without its conserved phenylalanine or tryptophan. CDR3 region: CSAIQGSFSNQPQHL. The CDR3 coding sequence is TGCAGTGCCATACAGGGGAGTTTTAGCAATCAGCCCCAGCATCTT. The chain is built from TRBV20-1 and TRBJ1-5, with 7 bases identical to TRBD1. There are 15 residues in the CDR3. Unmatched junction bases numbered 8, after V lost 6 bases and J lost 0 bases. Germline V gene sequence: CDR1 DFQATT, CDR2 SNEGSKA (reference sequence).

The chain recombines TRBV20-1 with TRBJ2-5; TRBD2 might be the D (5 bases). CDR3 length: 12 residues. Germline lookup yields CDR1 DFQATT and CDR2 SNEGSKA (reference sequence). V lost 2 bases and J lost 4, with 8 bases in between. The CDR3 reads CSARLGRETQYF. CDR3 coding DNA: TGCAGTGCTAGATTGGGGAGAGAGACCCAGTACTTC.

V gene TRBV9 combines with J gene TRBJ2-1; the D gene is possibly TRBD2 (6 bases). The CDR3 contains 15 residues. The germline CDR1 and CDR2 sequences are SGDLS and YYNGEE. The V gene lost 3 bases and the J gene lost 3 bases, with 13 bases spanning the gap. This chain's CDR3 is CASSAPARGYNEQFF. Written as DNA, the CDR3 is TGTGCCAGCAGCGCCCCCGCGCGGGGCTACAATGAGCAGTTCTTC. Full variable domain (remainder filled in from reference TRBV9 and TRBJ2-1): DSGVTQTPKHLITATGQRVTLRCSPRSGDLSVYWYQQSLDQGLQFLIQYYNGEERAKGNILERFSAQQFPDLHSELNLSSLELGDSALYFCASSAPARGYNEQFFGPGTRLTVL.

As to this clonotype: Since a much larger clone is just one base distant, this may be a read error. The CDR3 DNA reads TGTGCCAGCAGTGAAGCAGGGGTGAACAATCAGCCCCAGCATTTT. It encodes CASSEAGVNNQPQHF. The chain recombines TRBV6-1 with TRBJ1-5; tentatively, D is TRBD1 (5 bases). Germline V gene data show CDR1 as MNHNS and CDR2 as SASEGT. Trimming stripped 0 bases from V and 3 bases from J, with 9 bases between. The CDR3 length is 15 residues.

This chain uses TRBV10-1 with TRBJ1-2; a possible D gene is TRBD1 (6 bases). This CDR3 has 12 amino acids. Trimming left V 9 bases short and J 3 bases short, with 11 bases between. Germline V lookup: CDR1 WNHNN, CDR2 SYGVQD (reference sequence). CDR3 loop: CARNYRDYGYTF. The CDR3 region has the DNA TGCGCCAGGAACTACAGGGACTATGGCTACACCTTC.

By proportion, this clonotype is medium-sized. The chain combines TRBV19 with TRBJ2-1, with TRBD2 identical over 8 bases. This CDR3 has 16 residues. Germline CDR1 is LNHDA and CDR2 is SQIVND (reference sequence). With 4 bases clipped from V and 1 base from J, the junction kept 6 bases outside the gene matches. CDR3 in DNA: TGTGCCAGTAGTACCCCAACTAGCGGTTCCTACAATGAGCAGTTCTTC. Protein: CASSTPTSGSYNEQFF.

This clonotype ranks as medium-sized. The V gene is TRBV20-1, the J gene TRBJ1-5; 8 nucleotides match TRBD1. The junction had 6 bases not matched to a gene; V was cut back by 3 bases and J by 2 bases. The germline CDR1 and CDR2 sequences are DFQATT and SNEGSKA (reference sequence). The CDR3 totals 15 residues. The CDR3 loop is CSASRMGQGNQPQHF. The DNA of the CDR3 is TGCAGTGCTAGCCGCATGGGACAGGGCAATCAGCCCCAGCATTTT.

This clonotype was seen more than once but under ten times. The chain recombines TRBV9 with TRBJ2-3; D is unresolved. V lost 4 bases and J 8 bases, leaving 11 bases between the germline ends. This CDR3 spans 12 amino acids. Germline CDR1 SGDLS, CDR2 YYNGEE. The CDR3 is CASSPQVGTQYF. For the CDR3, the DNA is TGTGCCAGCAGCCCCCAGGTGGGTACGCAGTATTTT.

This clonotype was detected only a few times. This sequence joins TRBV20-1 and TRBJ1-1; perhaps TRBD1 as D (5 bases). The germline gives CDR1 DFQATT, CDR2 SNEGSKA (reference sequence). This CDR3 is built from 14 residues. V was cut by 2 bases and J by 3 bases, with 13 bases left in between. The CDR3 spells CSARPPQGDTEAFF. CDR3 coding DNA: TGCAGTGCTAGACCGCCCCAAGGGGACACTGAAGCTTTCTTT.

This clonotype is labeled as medium-sized. This chain links TRBV19 with TRBJ2-2; 9 nucleotides align to TRBD1. The CDR3 sequence is 16 residues long. From germline, CDR1 is LNHDA and CDR2 SQIVND (reference sequence). V dropped 5 bases and J dropped 4; count of bases not matched to a gene: 8. The CDR3 loop is CASSSWTGDRTGELFF. The CDR3 nucleotides are TGTGCCAGTAGTTCCTGGACAGGGGATCGCACCGGGGAGCTGTTTTTT.

Points on this clonotype: A much larger clone is a single base away; this may be a read error. Here the CDR3 reads CASSTGPVGAYGYTF. Here the CDR3 DNA reads TGTGCCAGTAGTACAGGCCCAGTGGGGGCCTATGGCTACACCTTC. V gene TRBV19 combines with J gene TRBJ1-2; D is perhaps TRBD1 (6 bases). V lost 4 bases to trimming and J lost 4 bases, with 16 bases between them. The CDR3 has 15 residues. Germline assignment: CDR1 LNHDA and CDR2 SQIVND (reference sequence). The whole variable domain, remainder taken from reference TRBV19 and TRBJ1-2, is DGGITQSPKYLFRKEGQNVTLSCEQNLNHDAMYWYRQDPGQGLRLIYYSQIVNDFQKGDIAEGYSVSREKKESFPLTVTSAQKNPTAFYLCASSTGPVGAYGYTFGSGTRLTVV.

Sample share makes this clonotype medium-sized. The chain joins TRBV18 to TRBJ1-6; D is perhaps TRBD1 (5 bases). There are 13 residues in the CDR3. With 8 bases removed from V and 9 bases from J, the gap between germline ends came to 14 bases. CDR1 KGHSH and CDR2 LQKENI come from the germline V gene. In nucleotides, the CDR3 is TGTGCCAGCAGCCCCGGCGGGGGTTCACCCCTCCACTTT. This gives the protein CASSPGGGSPLHF.

This clonotype was detected many times. V usage is TRBV19 and J usage is TRBJ1-2, with 7 bases fitting TRBD1. With V trimmed by 8 bases and J by 2 bases, 14 bases remained unmatched. The CDR3 contains 16 residues. Germline CDR1 is LNHDA and CDR2 is SQIVND (reference sequence). CDR3 region: CASSPGRGRRNYGYTF. The CDR3 DNA reads as TGTGCCAGTTCCCCCGGAAGGGGGCGGAGGAACTATGGCTACACCTTC. The full variable domain, completed using reference TRBV19 and TRBJ1-2, is DGGITQSPKYLFRKEGQNVTLSCEQNLNHDAMYWYRQDPGQGLRLIYYSQIVNDFQKGDIAEGYSVSREKKESFPLTVTSAQKNPTAFYLCASSPGRGRRNYGYTFGSGTRLTVV.

This clonotype was counted only a few times. The chain combines TRBV27 with TRBJ2-5, with TRBD2 matching 14 bases. This CDR3 spans 21 amino acids. The V and J ends lost 0 bases and 5 bases, in that order; junction bases with no gene match: 17. The germline V gene encodes CDR1 MNHEY and CDR2 SMNVEV (reference sequence). The CDR3 reads CASSLSLRVGTSGRARETQYF. CDR3 nucleotide sequence: TGTGCCAGCAGTTTATCGCTACGGGTTGGGACTAGCGGGAGAGCGCGGGAGACCCAGTACTTC.

This clonotype was seen many times. The CDR3 loop reads CAWSVLGEGLSPLYYGYTF. As DNA, the CDR3 is TGTGCCTGGAGTGTACTCGGGGAGGGACTCAGCCCGCTTTACTATGGCTACACCTTC. The chain links TRBV30 to TRBJ1-2; D may be TRBD1 (5 bases). Trimming cost V 0 bases and J 3 bases, with 26 bases left between them. CDR3 length: 19 residues. Germline V lookup: CDR1 GTSNPN, CDR2 SVGIG (reference sequence).

This chain links TRBV6-2 or TRBV6-3 with TRBJ2-2; D is unresolved. With 0 bases removed from V and 3 bases from J, the gap between germline ends came to 17 bases. The germline V gene has CDR1 MNHEY and CDR2 SVGEGT. CDR3 length: 18 amino acids. CDR3 sequence reads: CASSYSPPSYGYTGELFF. The CDR3 nucleotides are TGTGCCAGCAGTTACTCCCCACCGTCCTATGGCTACACCGGGGAGCTGTTTTTT.

By its share, this clonotype is medium-sized. The chain recombines TRBV7-2 with TRBJ2-7; 10 bases are a match to TRBD2. This CDR3 is built from 14 residues. The germline V gene has CDR1 SGHTA and CDR2 FQGNSA. V gave up 5 bases and J gave up 4 bases; unmatched junction bases: 5. The CDR3 region has the DNA TGTGCCAGCAGCACGAGCGGGGGGGGGTACGAGCAGTACTTC. Protein product: CASSTSGGGYEQYF. The complete variable domain, with remaining parts taken from reference TRBV7-2 and TRBJ2-7, reads GAGVSQSPSNKVTEKGKDVELRCDPISGHTALYWYRQSLGQGLEFLIYFQGNSAPDKSGLPSDRFSAERTGGSVSTLTIQRTQQEDSAVYLCASSTSGGGYEQYFGPGTRLTVT.